This T cell receptor beta chain was sequenced during a study of shared clonotypes between healthy human individuals. Libraries were prepared by immunoSEQ multiplex PCR; TCRdb keeps only in-frame clonotypes and omits some of them. The sample records around 2.5 million clones, approximately 93% being singletons. Memory CD4+ cells were the fraction left after CD45RA+ naive selection. Germline values: CDR1 SGHAT, CDR2 FQNNGV. The germline V and J ends were trimmed by 3 bases and 10 bases, with 7 bases remaining between them. This CDR3 is built from 11 residues. Study results and caveats: Estimated richness was generally greater in naive than memory subsets. Read depth was anticipated to influence clonotype sharing among donors. Only blood underwent sampling, and tissue repertoires likely differ.

A word on this clone: No antigen is known for it.

This receptor was taken from a man between 18 and 29 years old in good health. Some clones in this sample may be carry-over from other donors' samples. What was sequenced was naive CD4+ T cells from PBMCs. This sample's subset: CD45RA+ positively selected. This chain links TRBV11-2 with TRBJ2-4; perhaps TRBD2 as D (5 bases). CDR3 region: CASSLGSIQYF. The CDR3 DNA follows: TGTGCCAGCAGCTTGGGGAGTATTCAGTACTTC. Full variable domain (rest looked up from reference TRBV11-2 and TRBJ2-4): EAGVAQSPRYKIIEKRQSVAFWCNPISGHATLYWYQQILGQGPKLLIQFQNNGVVDDSQLPKDRFSAERLKGVDSTLKIQPAKLEDSAVYLCASSLGSIQYFGAGTRLSVL.